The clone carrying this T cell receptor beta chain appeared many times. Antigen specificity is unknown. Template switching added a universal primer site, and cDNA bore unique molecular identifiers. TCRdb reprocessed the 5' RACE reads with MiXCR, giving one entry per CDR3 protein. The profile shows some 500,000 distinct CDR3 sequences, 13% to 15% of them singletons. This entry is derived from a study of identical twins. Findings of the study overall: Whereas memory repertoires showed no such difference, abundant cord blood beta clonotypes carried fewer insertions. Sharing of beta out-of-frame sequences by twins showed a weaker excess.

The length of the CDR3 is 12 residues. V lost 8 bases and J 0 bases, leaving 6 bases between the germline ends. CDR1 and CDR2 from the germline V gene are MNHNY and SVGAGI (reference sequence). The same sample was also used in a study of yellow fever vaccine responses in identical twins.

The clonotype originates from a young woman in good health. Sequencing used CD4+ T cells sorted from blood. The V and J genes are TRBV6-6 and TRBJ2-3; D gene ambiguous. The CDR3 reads CASFESTDTQYF. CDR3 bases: TGTGCCAGCTTCGAGAGCACAGATACGCAGTATTTT.